This TCR beta chain originates from a study of spatial heterogeneity in lung cancer. Judged by abundance, this clonotype is medium-sized. Its antigen is unknown. V dropped 9 bases and J dropped 5; count of bases not matched to a gene: 6. Per the germline V gene, CDR1 is MDHEN and CDR2 is SYDVKM. The CDR3 is made up of 12 amino acids. Time point noted: sample taken at primary tumor resection. Unsorted whole RNA from tumor, nontumor lung or frozen PBMC underwent sequencing. Findings of the study overall: It was found that expanded intratumoral alpha and beta TCR counts tracked tumor mutation counts.

MiXCR, run by TCRdb on the 5' RACE reads, gives a single entry per CDR3 protein. The table has roughly 3,900 distinct CDR3 sequences, 4.1% seen once. The sample was lung tumor tissue, taken at surgery. This TCR derives from a male donor with early-stage non-small cell lung cancer. The chain couples TRBV28 to TRBJ1-2; 7 positions match TRBD1. The chain's CDR3 is CASTGARYGYTF. In DNA form, the CDR3 reads TGTGCCAGTACAGGGGCCAGATATGGCTACACCTTC.